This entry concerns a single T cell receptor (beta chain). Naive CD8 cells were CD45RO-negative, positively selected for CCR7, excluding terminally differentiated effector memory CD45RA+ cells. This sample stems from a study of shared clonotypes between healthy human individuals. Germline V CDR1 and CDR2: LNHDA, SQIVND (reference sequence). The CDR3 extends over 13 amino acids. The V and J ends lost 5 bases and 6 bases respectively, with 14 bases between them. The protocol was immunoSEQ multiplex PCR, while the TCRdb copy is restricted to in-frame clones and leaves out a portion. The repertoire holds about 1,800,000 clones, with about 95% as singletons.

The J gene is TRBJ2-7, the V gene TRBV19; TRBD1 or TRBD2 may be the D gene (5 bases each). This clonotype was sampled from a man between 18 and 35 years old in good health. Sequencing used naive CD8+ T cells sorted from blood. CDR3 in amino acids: CASSLGTPGEQYF. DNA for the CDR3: TGTGCCAGTAGTCTCGGGACCCCTGGCGAGCAGTACTTC.